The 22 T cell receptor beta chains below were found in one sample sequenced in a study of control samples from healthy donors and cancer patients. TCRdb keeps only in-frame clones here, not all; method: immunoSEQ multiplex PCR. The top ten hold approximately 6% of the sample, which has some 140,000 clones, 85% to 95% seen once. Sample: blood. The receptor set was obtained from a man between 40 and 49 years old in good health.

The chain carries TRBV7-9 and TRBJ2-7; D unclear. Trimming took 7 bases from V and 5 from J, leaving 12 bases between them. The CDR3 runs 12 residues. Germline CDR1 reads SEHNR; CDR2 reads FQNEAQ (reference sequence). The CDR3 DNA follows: TGTGCCAGCACCAAGGTGGGGAACGAGCAGTACTTC. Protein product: CASTKVGNEQYF. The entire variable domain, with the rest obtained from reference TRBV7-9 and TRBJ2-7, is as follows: DTGVSQNPRHKITKRGQNVTFRCDPISEHNRLYWYRQTLGQGPEFLTYFQNEAQLEKSRLLSDRFSAERPKGSFSTLEIQRTEQGDSAMYLCASTKVGNEQYFGPGTRLTVT.

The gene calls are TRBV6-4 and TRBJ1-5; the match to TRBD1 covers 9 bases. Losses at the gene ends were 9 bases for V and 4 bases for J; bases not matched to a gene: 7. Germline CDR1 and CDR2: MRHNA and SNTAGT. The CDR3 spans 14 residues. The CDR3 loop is CARGDREGNQPQHF. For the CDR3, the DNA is TGTGCCAGGGGGGACAGGGAAGGTAATCAGCCCCAGCATTTT.

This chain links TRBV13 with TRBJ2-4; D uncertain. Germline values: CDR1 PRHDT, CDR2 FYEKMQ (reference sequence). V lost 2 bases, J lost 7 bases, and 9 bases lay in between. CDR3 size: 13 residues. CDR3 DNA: TGTGCCAGCAGCTTACATCCGGAGAACATTCAGTACTTC. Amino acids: CASSLHPENIQYF. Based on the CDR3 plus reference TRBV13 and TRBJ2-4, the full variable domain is AAGVIQSPRHLIKEKRETATLKCYPIPRHDTVYWYQQGPGQDPQFLISFYEKMQSDKGSIPDRFSAQQFSDYHSELNMSSLELGDSALYFCASSLHPENIQYFGAGTRLSVL.

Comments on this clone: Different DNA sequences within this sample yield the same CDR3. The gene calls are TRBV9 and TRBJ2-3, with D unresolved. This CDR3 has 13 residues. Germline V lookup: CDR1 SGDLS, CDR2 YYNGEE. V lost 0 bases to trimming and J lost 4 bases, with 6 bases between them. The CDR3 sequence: CASSVGRSDTQYF. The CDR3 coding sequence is TGTGCCAGCAGCGTAGGGCGGTCAGATACGCAGTATTTT. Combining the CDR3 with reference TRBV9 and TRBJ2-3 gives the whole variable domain DSGVTQTPKHLITATGQRVTLRCSPRSGDLSVYWYQQSLDQGLQFLIQYYNGEERAKGNILERFSAQQFPDLHSELNLSSLELGDSALYFCASSVGRSDTQYFGPGTRLTVL.

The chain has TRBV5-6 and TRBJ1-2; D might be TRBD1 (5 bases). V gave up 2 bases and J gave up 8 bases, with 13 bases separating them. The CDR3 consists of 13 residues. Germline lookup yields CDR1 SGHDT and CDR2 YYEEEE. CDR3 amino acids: CASSFSPRGGYTF. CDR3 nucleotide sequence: TGTGCCAGCAGCTTCTCCCCTAGGGGAGGCTACACCTTC.

CDR3 bases: TGTGCCAGCAGTTACTTGTCACGGGGGACTGAAGCTTTCTTT. This translates into CASSYLSRGTEAFF. This chain links TRBV6-2 or TRBV6-3 with TRBJ1-1; TRBD1 might be the D (5 bases). The CDR3 is made up of 14 amino acids. Trimming pared 1 base from V and 5 bases from J, leaving 11 bases between. CDR1 and CDR2 (germline): MNHEY, SVGEGT.

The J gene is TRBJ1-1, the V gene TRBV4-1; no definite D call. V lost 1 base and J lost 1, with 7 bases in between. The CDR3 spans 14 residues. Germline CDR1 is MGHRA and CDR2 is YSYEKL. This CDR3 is CASSQGSENTEAFF. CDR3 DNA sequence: TGCGCCAGCAGCCAAGGAAGTGAGAACACTGAAGCTTTCTTT.

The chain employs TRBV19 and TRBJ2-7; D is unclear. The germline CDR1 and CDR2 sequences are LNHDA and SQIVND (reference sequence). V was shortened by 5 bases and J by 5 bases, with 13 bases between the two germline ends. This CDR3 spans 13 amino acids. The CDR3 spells CASSPGDPNEQYF. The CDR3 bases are TGTGCCAGTAGTCCCGGAGACCCCAACGAGCAGTACTTC. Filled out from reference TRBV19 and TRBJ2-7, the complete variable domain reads DGGITQSPKYLFRKEGQNVTLSCEQNLNHDAMYWYRQDPGQGLRLIYYSQIVNDFQKGDIAEGYSVSREKKESFPLTVTSAQKNPTAFYLCASSPGDPNEQYFGPGTRLTVT.

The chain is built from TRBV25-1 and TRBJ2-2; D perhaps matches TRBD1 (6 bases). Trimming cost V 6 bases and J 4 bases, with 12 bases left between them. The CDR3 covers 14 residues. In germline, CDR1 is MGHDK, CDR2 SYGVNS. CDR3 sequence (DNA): TGTGCCAGCAGAACAGGGCTTTTCACCGGGGAGCTGTTTTTT. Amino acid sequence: CASRTGLFTGELFF.

CDR3 DNA: TGTGCCAGCTCACGTGGGACAGACAATGAGCAGTTCTTC. Protein product: CASSRGTDNEQFF. The rearrangement uses TRBV18 and TRBJ2-1; 7 nucleotides agree with TRBD1. This CDR3 contains 13 residues. Germline assignment: CDR1 KGHSH and CDR2 LQKENI. V lost 4 bases, J lost 5 bases, and 2 bases stayed unmatched.

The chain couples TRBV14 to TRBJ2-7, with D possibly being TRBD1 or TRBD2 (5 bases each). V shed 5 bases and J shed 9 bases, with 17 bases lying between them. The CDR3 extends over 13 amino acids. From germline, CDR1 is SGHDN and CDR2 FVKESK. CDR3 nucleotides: TGTGCCAGCAGCAGGGGACCTGGTCAAGGGCAGTACTTC. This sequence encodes CASSRGPGQGQYF.

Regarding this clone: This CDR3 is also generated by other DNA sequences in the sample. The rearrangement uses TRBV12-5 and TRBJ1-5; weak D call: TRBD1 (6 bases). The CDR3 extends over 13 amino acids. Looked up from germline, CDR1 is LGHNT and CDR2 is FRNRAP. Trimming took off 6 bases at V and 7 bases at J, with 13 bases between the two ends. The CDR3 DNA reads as TGTGCTAGTGGGGAAGGGGGGGGGCAGCCCCAGCATTTT. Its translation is CASGEGGGQPQHF. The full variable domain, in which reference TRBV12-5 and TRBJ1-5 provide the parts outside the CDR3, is DARVTQTPRHKVTEMGQEVTMRCQPILGHNTVFWYRQTMMQGLELLAYFRNRAPLDDSGMPKDRFSAEMPDATLATLKIQPSEPRDSAVYFCASGEGGGQPQHFGDGTRLSIL.

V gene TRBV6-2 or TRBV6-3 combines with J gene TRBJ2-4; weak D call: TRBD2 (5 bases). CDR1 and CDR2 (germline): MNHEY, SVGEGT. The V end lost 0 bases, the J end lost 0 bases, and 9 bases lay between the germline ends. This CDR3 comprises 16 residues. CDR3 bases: TGTGCCAGCAGTTACTCTGGCGGACTAGCCAAAAACATTCAGTACTTC. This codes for CASSYSGGLAKNIQYF.

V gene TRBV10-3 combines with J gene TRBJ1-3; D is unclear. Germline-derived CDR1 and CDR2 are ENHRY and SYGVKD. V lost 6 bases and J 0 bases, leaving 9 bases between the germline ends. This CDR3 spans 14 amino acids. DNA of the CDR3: TGTGCCATCAGACAGTTAGACTCTGGAAACACCATATATTTT. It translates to CAIRQLDSGNTIYF.

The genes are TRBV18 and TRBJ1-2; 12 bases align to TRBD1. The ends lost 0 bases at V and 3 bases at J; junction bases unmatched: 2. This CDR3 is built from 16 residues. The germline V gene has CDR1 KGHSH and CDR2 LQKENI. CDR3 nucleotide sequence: TGTGCCAGCTCACCACCGGGGACAGGGGGCGACTATGGCTACACCTTC. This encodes CASSPPGTGGDYGYTF.

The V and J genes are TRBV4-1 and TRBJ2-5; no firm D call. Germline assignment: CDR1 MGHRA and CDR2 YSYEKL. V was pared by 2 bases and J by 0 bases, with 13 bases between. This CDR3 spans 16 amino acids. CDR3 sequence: CASSQSGRMYQETQYF. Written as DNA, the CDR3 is TGCGCCAGCAGCCAATCCGGACGCATGTACCAAGAGACCCAGTACTTC.

The CDR3 sequence is CASRGFDRGREYF. The CDR3 nucleotides are TGTGCCAGCAGGGGGTTTGACAGAGGTAGGGAGTACTTC. The chain couples TRBV6-5 to TRBJ2-7; possibly TRBD1 for D (5 bases). The CDR3 consists of 13 residues. V lost 6 bases to trimming and J lost 11 bases, with 20 bases between them. CDR1 is MNHEY and CDR2 is SVGAGI in the germline V gene.

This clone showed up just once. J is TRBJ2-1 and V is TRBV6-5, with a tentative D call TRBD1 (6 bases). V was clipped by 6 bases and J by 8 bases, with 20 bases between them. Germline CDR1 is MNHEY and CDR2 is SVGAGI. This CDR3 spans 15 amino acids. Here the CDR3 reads CASRAGTPTRYEQFF. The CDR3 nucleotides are TGTGCCAGCAGAGCCGGGACACCAACTCGCTATGAGCAGTTCTTC.

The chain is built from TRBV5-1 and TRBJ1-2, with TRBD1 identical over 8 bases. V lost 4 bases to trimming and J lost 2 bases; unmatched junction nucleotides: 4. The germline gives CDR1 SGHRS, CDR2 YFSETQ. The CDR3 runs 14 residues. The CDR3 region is CASSPGGPNYGYTF. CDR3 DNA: TGCGCCAGCAGCCCAGGGGGCCCCAACTATGGCTACACCTTC.

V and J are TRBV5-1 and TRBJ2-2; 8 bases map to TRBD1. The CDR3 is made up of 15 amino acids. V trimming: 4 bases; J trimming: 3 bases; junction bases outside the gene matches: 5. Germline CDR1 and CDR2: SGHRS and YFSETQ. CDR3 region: CASSPMDRDTGELFF. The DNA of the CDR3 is TGCGCCAGCAGCCCCATGGACAGGGACACCGGGGAGCTGTTTTTT.

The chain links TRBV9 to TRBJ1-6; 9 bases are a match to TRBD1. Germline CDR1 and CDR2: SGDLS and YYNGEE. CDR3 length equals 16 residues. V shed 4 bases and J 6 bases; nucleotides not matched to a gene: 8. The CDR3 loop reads CASSLGGTGLNSPLHF. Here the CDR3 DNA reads TGTGCCAGCAGCCTGGGGGGGACAGGGCTTAATTCACCCCTCCACTTT.

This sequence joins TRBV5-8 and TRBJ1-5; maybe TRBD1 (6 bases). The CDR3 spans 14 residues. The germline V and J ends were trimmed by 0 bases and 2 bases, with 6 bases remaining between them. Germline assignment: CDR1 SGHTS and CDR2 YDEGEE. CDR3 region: CASSLDRGNQPQHF. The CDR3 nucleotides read TGTGCCAGCAGCTTGGACAGGGGCAATCAGCCCCAGCATTTT.